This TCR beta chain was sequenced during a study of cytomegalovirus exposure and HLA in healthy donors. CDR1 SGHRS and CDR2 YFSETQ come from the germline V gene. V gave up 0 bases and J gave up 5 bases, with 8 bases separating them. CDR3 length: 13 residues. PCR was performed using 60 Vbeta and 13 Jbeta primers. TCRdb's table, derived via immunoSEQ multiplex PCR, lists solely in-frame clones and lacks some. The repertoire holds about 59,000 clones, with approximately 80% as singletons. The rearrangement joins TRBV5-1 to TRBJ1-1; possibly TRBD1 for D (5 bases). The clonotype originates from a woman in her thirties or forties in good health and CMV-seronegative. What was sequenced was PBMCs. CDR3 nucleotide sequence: TGCGCCAGCAGCTTGGGGGGGGGAACTGAAGCTTTCTTT. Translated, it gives CASSLGGGTEAFF.